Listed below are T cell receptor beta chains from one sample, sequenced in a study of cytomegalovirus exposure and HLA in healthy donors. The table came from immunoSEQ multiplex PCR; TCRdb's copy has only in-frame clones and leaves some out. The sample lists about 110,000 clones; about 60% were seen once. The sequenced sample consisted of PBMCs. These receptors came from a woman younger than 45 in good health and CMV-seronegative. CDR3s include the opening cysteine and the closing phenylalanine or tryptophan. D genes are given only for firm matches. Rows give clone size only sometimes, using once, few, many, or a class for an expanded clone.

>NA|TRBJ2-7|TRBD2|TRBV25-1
CASRLAGGEQYF
TGTGCCAGCCGGCTAGCGGGCGGCGAGCAGTACTTC
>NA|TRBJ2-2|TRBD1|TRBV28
CASSTGQQSNTGELFF
TGTGCCAGCAGTACGGGACAGCAATCGAACACCGGGGAGCTGTTTTTT
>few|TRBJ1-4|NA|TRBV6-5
CASSYRLGVQNEKLFF
TGTGCCAGCAGTTACAGGCTCGGGGTTCAGAATGAAAAACTGTTTTTT
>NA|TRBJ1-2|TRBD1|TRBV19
CASSRGQVYGYTF
TGTGCCAGTAGTCGGGGACAGGTCTATGGCTACACCTTC
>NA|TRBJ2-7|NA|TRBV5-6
CASSLTNPYRGRFTYEQYF
TGTGCCAGCAGCTTGACCAACCCTTACCGGGGAAGATTTACCTACGAGCAGTACTTC
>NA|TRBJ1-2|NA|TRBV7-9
CASGLEQGSYSYTF
TGTGCCAGCGGCTTAGAACAGGGTTCCTATAGCTACACCTTC
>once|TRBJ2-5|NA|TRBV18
CASSPPGNQETQYF
TGTGCCAGCTCACCACCGGGCAACCAAGAGACCCAGTACTTC
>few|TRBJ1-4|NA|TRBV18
CASSGGTANEKLFF
TGTGCCAGCTCTGGAGGGACTGCCAATGAAAAACTGTTTTTT
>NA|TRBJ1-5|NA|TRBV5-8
CASTYRGAQLSQPQHF
TGTGCCAGCACCTATCGGGGGGCCCAACTTTCTCAGCCCCAGCATTTT
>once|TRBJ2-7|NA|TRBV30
CAWTDSSYEQYF
TGTGCCTGGACGGACAGTTCCTACGAGCAGTACTTC
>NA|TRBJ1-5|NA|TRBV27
CASSPRDNQPQHF
TGTGCCAGCAGCCCCAGGGACAATCAGCCCCAGCATTTT
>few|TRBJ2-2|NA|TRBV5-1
CASSLIENTGELFF
TGCGCCAGCAGCTTGATAGAGAACACCGGGGAGCTGTTTTTT
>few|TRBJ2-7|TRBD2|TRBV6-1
CASSDLADTYEQYF
TGTGCCAGCAGTGACCTAGCGGATACCTACGAGCAGTACTTC
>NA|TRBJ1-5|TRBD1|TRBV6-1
CASSEGTGGFYQPQHF
TGTGCCAGCAGTGAAGGAACAGGGGGTTTCTATCAGCCCCAGCATTTT
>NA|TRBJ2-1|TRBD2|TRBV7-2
CASSLGHGRAHEQFF
TGTGCCAGCAGCTTAGGTCACGGGAGGGCCCATGAGCAGTTCTTC
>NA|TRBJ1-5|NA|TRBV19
CASRPAGSQPQHF
TGTGCCAGCCGCCCGGCAGGGTCTCAGCCCCAGCATTTT
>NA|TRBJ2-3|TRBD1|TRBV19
CASSSDRGPLDTQYF
TGTGCCAGTAGTTCGGACAGGGGGCCTTTAGATACGCAGTATTTT
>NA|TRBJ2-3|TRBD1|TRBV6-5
CASSLGGADTQYF
TGTGCCAGCAGTTTAGGGGGCGCAGATACGCAGTATTTT
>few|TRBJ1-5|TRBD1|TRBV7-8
CASSLSGGSNQPQHF
TGTGCCAGCAGCTTATCAGGGGGCAGCAATCAGCCCCAGCATTTT
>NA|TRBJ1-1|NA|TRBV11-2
CASSGLVNTEAFF
TGTGCCAGCAGCGGGCTGGTAAACACTGAAGCTTTCTTT
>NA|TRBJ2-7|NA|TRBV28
CASSLRGLSYEQYF
TGTGCCAGCAGTTTACGAGGGCTCTCCTACGAGCAGTACTTC
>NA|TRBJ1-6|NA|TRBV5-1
CASSWGGGAQGSPLHF
TGCGCCAGCAGCTGGGGAGGCGGGGCACAAGGTTCACCCCTCCACTTT
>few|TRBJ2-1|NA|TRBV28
CASSLWTNEQFF
TGTGCCAGCAGTTTGTGGACTAATGAGCAGTTCTTC
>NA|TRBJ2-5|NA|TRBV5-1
CASSWGWKGVETQYF
TGCGCCAGCAGTTGGGGTTGGAAGGGGGTCGAGACCCAGTACTTC
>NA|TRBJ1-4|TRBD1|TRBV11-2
CASSLLSGQVRNEKLFF
TGTGCCAGCAGCTTATTATCGGGACAGGTGCGTAATGAAAAACTGTTTTTT
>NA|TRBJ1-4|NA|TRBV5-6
CASSLGQTMTNEKLFF
TGTGCCAGCAGCTTGGGACAGACCATGACGAATGAAAAACTGTTTTTT
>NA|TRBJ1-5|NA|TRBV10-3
CAISARGGNQPQHF
TGTGCCATCAGTGCCCGGGGAGGCAATCAGCCCCAGCATTTT
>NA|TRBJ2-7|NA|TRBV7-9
CASSPAVGAYEQYF
TGTGCCAGCAGCCCGGCTGTAGGAGCCTACGAGCAGTACTTC
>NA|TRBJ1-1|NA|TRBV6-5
CASSYGDTYTEAFF
TGTGCCAGCAGTTATGGGGACACCTACACTGAAGCTTTCTTT
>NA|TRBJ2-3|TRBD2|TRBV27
CASSSSGSLPDTQYF
TGTGCCAGCAGTTCTAGCGGGAGTTTGCCAGATACGCAGTATTTT
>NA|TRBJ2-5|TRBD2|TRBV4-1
CASSPRLSGRYQETQYF
TGCGCCAGCAGCCCTCGTCTGAGCGGGAGGTACCAAGAGACCCAGTACTTC
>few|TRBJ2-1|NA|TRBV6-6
CASSYRQIGEQFF
TGTGCCAGCAGTTACCGCCAGATTGGTGAGCAGTTCTTC
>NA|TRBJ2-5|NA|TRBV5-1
CASSLGGGAETQYF
TGCGCCAGCAGCTTGGGCGGGGGCGCGGAGACCCAGTACTTC
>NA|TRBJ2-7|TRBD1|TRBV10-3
CAISGQGTHEQYF
TGTGCCATCTCGGGACAGGGGACCCACGAGCAGTACTTC
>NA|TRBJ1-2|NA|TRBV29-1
CSVEEDGYTF
TGCAGCGTTGAGGAGGATGGCTACACCTTC
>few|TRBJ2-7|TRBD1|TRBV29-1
CSARTGSTYEQYF
TGCAGCGCCCGGACAGGGAGCACCTACGAGCAGTACTTC
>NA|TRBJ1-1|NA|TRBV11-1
CASSLADRGTEAFF
TGTGCCAGCAGCTTAGCGGATCGGGGCACTGAAGCTTTCTTT
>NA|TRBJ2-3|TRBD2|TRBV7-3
CASSSSSGSSTDTQYF
TGTGCCAGCAGCTCCTCTAGCGGGAGTAGCACAGATACGCAGTATTTT
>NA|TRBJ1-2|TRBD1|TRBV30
CAWTITGTGGRYGYTF
TGTGCCTGGACCATAACCGGGACAGGGGGAAGATATGGCTACACCTTC
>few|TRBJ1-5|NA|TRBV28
CASSLTGYQPQHF
TGTGCCAGCAGTTTAACAGGTTATCAGCCCCAGCATTTT
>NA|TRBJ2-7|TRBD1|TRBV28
CASSFPGTASYEQYF
TGTGCCAGCAGTTTTCCCGGGACAGCCTCTTACGAGCAGTACTTC
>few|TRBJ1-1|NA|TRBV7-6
CASSLEQNTEAFF
TGTGCCAGCAGCTTAGAACAGAACACTGAAGCTTTCTTT
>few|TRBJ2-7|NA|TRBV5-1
CASSRGYEQYF
TGCGCCAGCAGCCGGGGTTACGAGCAGTACTTC
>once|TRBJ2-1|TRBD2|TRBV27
CASNPLAGGVNEQFF
TGTGCCAGCAATCCACTAGCGGGAGGGGTCAATGAGCAGTTCTTC